Here is one T cell receptor beta chain with its context. The antigen it binds to is not known. Base qualities are not provided; no much larger clone lies one nucleotide away. Participants in the prospective study were enrolled through a virtual design, were aged roughly 18 to 90 years, and lived in approximately 25 United States geographic areas. In the prospective study, participants were assigned to cohorts based on the clinical history participants reported in a screening survey and a study questionnaire. Each participant in the prospective study had whole blood, serum and a nasopharyngeal or oropharyngeal swab collected by mobile phlebotomists. Prospective study participants could optionally give additional blood draws and questionnaires over a roughly 2-month period. Before DNA extraction, blood samples from the prospective study were shipped at room temperature or frozen. The immunoSEQ Assay, a bias-controlled multiplex PCR, was used to amplify TCRbeta CDR3 regions from genomic DNA. The authors processed their data as follows. The number of nucleated cells in each sample was estimated by amplification of reference gene primers within the assay. To quantify the absolute abundance of each unique TCRbeta CDR3 rearrangement, sequence reads were collapsed and filtered. For each sample, productive Simpson clonality was calculated as the square root of Simpson's diversity index over productive rearrangements. TCRdb retrieved this table from immuneACCESS and kept in-frame rearrangements only. Not all clones are present; in checked studies, unresolved V genes account for under half, and no reason is known for the remainder. V, J and clone size were drawn from that table, and D and trimming were deduced from the DNA. The sample table records under 250,000 clones; roughly 85% of these occur just once. Approximately 9% of the sample rests with the top ten.

This record belongs to a study of blood T cell repertoires in COVID-19 (dated by TCRdb to 2019 to 2021). For the study in its entirety: The collaborator samples originated in the United States, Italy and Spain and spanned the acute and convalescent phases of COVID-19. The repertoires were released in a freely available public database meant as a resource for research on the immune response to SARS-CoV-2. HLA class I and class II types, where available, came from metadata supplied by the sample provider rather than from assay-based typing. A de-identified subject ID, COVID-19 status, age in years and sex were almost always included in the sample metadata. Subjects who had been exposed to COVID-19, were actively infected with it, or had recovered from it provided the deeply sampled blood TCRbeta repertoires that made up the dataset. The samples were drawn from the first 160 participants of the ongoing ImmuneRACE study and from 1,254 subjects provided by 6 global collaborators. The prospective study material was composed of cDNA or gDNA derived from T cells, B-cell-depleted T cells, or PBMCs.

Including the terminal cysteine and phenylalanine, the CDR3 comprises 15 residues. CDR3 DNA only is kept here, 45 bases in frame from base 1. The germline V end is reduced by 5 bases and the J end by 4 bases; junction bases left unmatched: 7. The germline V gene (reference sequence) specifies SEHNR as CDR1 and FQNEAQ as CDR2. Broader findings and caveats from the paper: The amount of clinical and demographic metadata varied by source and participant and was provided uncurated.

The clonotype originates from a woman in her fifties or sixties with acute COVID-19. The chain is made from TRBV7-9 and TRBJ2-2; TRBD1 fits 7 bases in the junction. The sequencing input was PBMCs or T cells enriched from blood (not recorded which). The CDR3 here reads CASSPPTGTTGELFF. The DNA is as follows: TGTGCCAGCAGCCCCCCGACAGGGACCACCGGGGAGCTGTTTTTT.